The 7 T cell receptor beta chains in this list originate from one sample, sequenced in a study of early T cells in non-severe SARS-CoV-2 infection. Each CDR3 protein is one row after TCRdb ran MiXCR on the 5' RACE reads. The sample includes 35,000 to 45,000 distinct CDR3 sequences, around 6.1% of them seen just once. The sample here was whole blood, taken at baseline. The receptors shown here come from an adult who was a healthcare worker with PCR-confirmed SARS-CoV-2 infection or an uninfected control (not recorded which).

The table lists this clonotype with many counts. The chain recombines TRBV11-2 with TRBJ2-7; D unresolved. With 3 bases removed from V and 0 bases from J, the gap between germline ends came to 9 bases. The CDR3 is 14 residues long. Germline V gene data show CDR1 as SGHAT and CDR2 as FQNNGV. As DNA, the CDR3 is TGTGCCAGCAGCTTGCTCCGTGGCTCCTACGAGCAGTACTTC. As protein: CASSLLRGSYEQYF.

The J gene is TRBJ2-7, the V gene TRBV11-1; D gene unclear. Germline V gene lookup returns CDR1 SGHAT and CDR2 FQDESV (reference sequence). V gave up 7 bases and J gave up 4 bases, with 14 bases separating them. The CDR3 consists of 13 residues. CDR3 DNA: TGTGCCAGCATTCAAGGTCAACCTTACGAGCAGTACTTC. Protein: CASIQGQPYEQYF.

This clonotype was seen a few times. The chain combines TRBV7-3 with TRBJ2-1; D uncertain. Germline CDR1 SGHTA, CDR2 FQGTGA. V lost 2 bases, J lost 2 bases, and 7 bases lay in between. The CDR3 is made up of 14 amino acids. The CDR3 reads CASSLGQTYNEQFF. CDR3 nucleotides: TGTGCCAGCAGCTTAGGGCAGACCTACAATGAGCAGTTCTTC.

This clonotype has just a few counts. This sequence joins TRBV20-1 and TRBJ2-7; 12 nucleotides line up with TRBD2. V trimming: 2 bases; J trimming: 6 bases; junction bases outside the gene matches: 20. Germline V gene lookup returns CDR1 DFQATT and CDR2 SNEGSKA (reference sequence). The CDR3 is 19 residues long. CDR3 nucleotide sequence: TGCAGTGCTAGACTCGACCCCCTTCGGACTAGCGGGATTCTATTCGAGCAGTACTTC. It yields the protein CSARLDPLRTSGILFEQYF.

This clonotype has just a few counts. The J gene is TRBJ2-3, the V gene TRBV4-1; 9 positions match TRBD2. After removal of 3 bases from V and 0 bases from J, the junction contained 19 bases not matched to a gene. This CDR3 has 21 amino acids. Germline V gene data show CDR1 as MGHRA and CDR2 as YSYEKL. CDR3 DNA: TGCGCCAGCAGCCATAAGGGTTTGGGACTAGCAGACCCGAGTAGCACAGATACGCAGTATTTT. Protein sequence: CASSHKGLGLADPSSTDTQYF.

This clonotype was observed many times. The V call is TRBV11-2, the J call TRBJ2-7; 9 bases are a match to TRBD1. Germline lookup yields CDR1 SGHAT and CDR2 FQNNGV. The ends lost 6 bases at V and 6 bases at J; junction bases unmatched: 9. This CDR3 region has 14 residues. The CDR3 DNA sequence: TGTGCCAGCAGAACGGGACAGGGCTCCCCCGAGCAGTACTTC. Protein: CASRTGQGSPEQYF.

This clonotype appeared a few times. V usage is TRBV20-1 and J usage is TRBJ1-2; D may be TRBD1 (5 bases). The CDR3 loop spans 14 amino acids. V lost 2 bases and J lost 6, with 16 bases in between. Per germline, CDR1 DFQATT and CDR2 SNEGSKA (reference sequence). The CDR3 region is CSARQGPFLDGYTF. CDR3 bases: TGCAGTGCTAGACAGGGTCCCTTCTTGGATGGCTACACCTTC.